This TCR beta chain was identified in a study of CD8 T cells in Susac syndrome. The germline CDR1 and CDR2 sequences are SQVTM and ANQGSEA. V was pared by 7 bases and J by 2 bases, with 5 bases of the junction left unmatched. The CDR3 runs to 14 residues. Sequencing targeted TCR beta in blood CD8+ and CD4+ T cells. Controls were drawn from healthy donors and were matched for age and sex. TEMRA cells were FACS-enriched, with CD8+ and CD4+ T cells isolated negatively. Random hexamers were used to reverse transcribe the RNA input (about 0.5 to 1 ug). TCR beta CDR3 was amplified by immunoSEQ covering 54 Vbeta and 13 Jbeta. Each CDR3 protein is one row after TCRdb ran MiXCR on the immunoSEQ multiplex PCR reads. The sample contains roughly 160,000 distinct CDR3 sequences, more than 90% of which appear only once.

The chain has TRBV29-1 and TRBJ2-3; 11 bases match TRBD2. Sequencing input: CD4+ T cells from PBMCs. This TCR was sampled from a human donor in good health. The CDR3 protein is CSAGTSGYTDTQYF. The DNA for the CDR3 is TGCAGCGCCGGGACTAGCGGATACACAGATACGCAGTATTTT.